This entry is about one T cell receptor (beta chain). This sample was taken from a study of blood T cell repertoires in COVID-19. Study as a whole: Sites across the United States, Italy and Spain contributed samples from acute and convalescent COVID-19.

In the original processing: Quantification of nucleated cells was approximated via reference gene primer amplification. The protocol was immunoSEQ multiplex PCR, while the TCRdb copy is restricted to in-frame clones and leaves out a portion. The DNA was the basis for D and trimming; V, J and clone size are from that table. This table has 250,000 or so clones, roughly 85% appearing once. The CDR3 consists of 13 residues. With V trimmed by 4 bases and J by 6 bases, 4 bases remained unmatched. Germline-derived CDR1 and CDR2 are SGHTS and YDEGEE. The participants were between roughly 18 and 89 years old and came from under 25 US areas. Which cohort a participant joined came from the clinical history participants gave.

The rearrangement uses TRBV5-8 and TRBJ2-1; TRBD1 aligns across 7 bases. This TCR derives from a woman aged 50 to 60 who had recovered from COVID-19. Sequencing was done on a sample of PBMCs or T cells enriched from blood (not recorded which). CDR3 DNA sequence: TGTGCCAGCAGCCTGACAGGGTTCAATGAGCAGTTCTTC. Amino acid sequence: CASSLTGFNEQFF.